The T cell receptor beta chain described here comes from a study of cytomegalovirus exposure and HLA in healthy donors. The PCR employed 60 Vbeta primers together with 13 Jbeta primers. Sequenced by immunoSEQ multiplex PCR; TCRdb stores in-frame clones only, minus some. The data hold some 170,000 clones, with about 80% observed a single time. The CDR3 length is 14 residues. Germline lookup yields CDR1 SGHDT and CDR2 YYEEEE. V lost 0 bases to trimming and J lost 6 bases; unmatched junction nucleotides: 5. This clonotype was obtained from a woman aged 45-65 years in good health and CMV-seronegative. The chain links TRBV5-6 to TRBJ2-7; 8 bases are a match to TRBD1. Sequenced input: PBMCs. CDR3 in amino acids: CASSLVTGAVEQYF. The CDR3 DNA is TGTGCCAGCAGCTTGGTGACAGGGGCAGTCGAGCAGTACTTC.